The T cell receptor (beta chain) under discussion was sequenced for a study of cytomegalovirus exposure and HLA in healthy donors. Whole-study findings and limits: In vitro confirmation showed three CMV-associated chains to be CMV antigen specific. Roughly uniform sequencing depth across donors was assumed, possibly incorrectly. A likely sequencing artifact accounted for one observed cluster of highly shared sequence variants. Cytomegalovirus-associated status was assigned to approximately 160 TCR beta chains.

A word on this clone: No antigen is known for it.

The CDR3 runs to 13 residues. V shed 6 bases, J shed 6 bases, and the junction held 5 bases outside the gene matches. Looked up from germline, CDR1 is MNHNS and CDR2 is SASEGT. In the PCR, 60 Vbeta and 13 Jbeta primers were used. TCRdb's copy holds only in-frame clones and misses some; the assay was immunoSEQ multiplex PCR. This sample has 140,000 to 150,000 clones, with roughly 77% found just once. This rearrangement joins TRBV6-1 to TRBJ1-1; TRBD1 aligns across 9 bases. The TCR comes from a male donor in good health and CMV-seronegative. Sequenced input: PBMCs. Here the CDR3 DNA reads TGTGCCAGCAGGACAGGGGGAGGGGCTGAAGCTTTCTTT. Protein: CASRTGGGAEAFF.